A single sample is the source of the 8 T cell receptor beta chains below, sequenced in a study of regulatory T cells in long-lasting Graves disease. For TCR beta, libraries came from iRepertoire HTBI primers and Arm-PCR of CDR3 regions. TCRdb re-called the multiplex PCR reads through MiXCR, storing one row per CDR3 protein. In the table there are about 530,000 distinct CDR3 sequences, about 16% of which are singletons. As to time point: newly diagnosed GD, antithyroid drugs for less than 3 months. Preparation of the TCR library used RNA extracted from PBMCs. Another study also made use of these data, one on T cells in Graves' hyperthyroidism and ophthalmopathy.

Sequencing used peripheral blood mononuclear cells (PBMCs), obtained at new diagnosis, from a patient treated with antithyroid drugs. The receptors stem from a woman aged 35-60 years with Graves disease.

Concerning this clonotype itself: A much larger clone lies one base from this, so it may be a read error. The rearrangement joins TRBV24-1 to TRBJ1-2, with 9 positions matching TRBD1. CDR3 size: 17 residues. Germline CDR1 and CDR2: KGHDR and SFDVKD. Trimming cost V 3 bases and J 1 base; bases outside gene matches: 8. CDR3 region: CATSDRDRADDNYGYTF. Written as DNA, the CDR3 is TGTGCCACCAGTGATAGGGACAGGGCCGATGATAACTATGGCTACACCTTC.

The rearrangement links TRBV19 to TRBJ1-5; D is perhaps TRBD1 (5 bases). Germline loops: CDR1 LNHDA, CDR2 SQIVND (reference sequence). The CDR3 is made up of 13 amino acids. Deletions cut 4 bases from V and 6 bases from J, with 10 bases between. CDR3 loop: CASSTGLFQPQHF. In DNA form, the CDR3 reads TGTGCCAGTAGTACAGGGTTATTTCAGCCCCAGCATTTT.

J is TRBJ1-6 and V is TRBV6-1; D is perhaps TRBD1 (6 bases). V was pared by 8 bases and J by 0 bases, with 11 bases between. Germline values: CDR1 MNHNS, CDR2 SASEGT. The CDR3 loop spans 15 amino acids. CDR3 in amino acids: CASERGSSYNSPLHF. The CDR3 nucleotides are TGTGCCAGCGAGAGGGGGAGCTCCTATAATTCACCCCTCCACTTT.

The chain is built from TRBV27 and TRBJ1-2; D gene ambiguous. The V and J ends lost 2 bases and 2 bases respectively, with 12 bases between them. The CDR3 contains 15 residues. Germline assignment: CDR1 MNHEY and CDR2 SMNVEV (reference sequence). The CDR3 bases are TGTGCCAGCAGTTTACAGCCGTACGGGAACTATGGCTACACCTTC. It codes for CASSLQPYGNYGYTF.

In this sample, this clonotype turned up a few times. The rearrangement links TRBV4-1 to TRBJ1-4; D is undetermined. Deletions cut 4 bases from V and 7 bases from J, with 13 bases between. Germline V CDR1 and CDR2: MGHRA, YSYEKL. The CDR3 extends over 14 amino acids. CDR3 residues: CASSRSRTVEKLFF. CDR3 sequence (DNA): TGCGCCAGCAGCCGTTCCAGGACGGTTGAAAAACTGTTTTTT.

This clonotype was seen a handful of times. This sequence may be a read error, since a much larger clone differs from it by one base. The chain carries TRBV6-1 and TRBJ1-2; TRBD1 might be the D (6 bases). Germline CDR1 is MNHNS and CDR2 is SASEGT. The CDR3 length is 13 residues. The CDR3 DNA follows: TGTGCCAGCAGTAGAGGGGGGGGATATGGCTACAGCTTC. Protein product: CASSRGGGYGYSF.

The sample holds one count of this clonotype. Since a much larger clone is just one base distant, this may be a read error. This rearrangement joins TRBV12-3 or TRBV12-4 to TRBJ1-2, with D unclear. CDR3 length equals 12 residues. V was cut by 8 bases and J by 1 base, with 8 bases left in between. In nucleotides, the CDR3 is TGTGCCAGCTTGTGGTTTAACTATGGCTACACCTTC. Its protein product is CASLWFNYGYTF.

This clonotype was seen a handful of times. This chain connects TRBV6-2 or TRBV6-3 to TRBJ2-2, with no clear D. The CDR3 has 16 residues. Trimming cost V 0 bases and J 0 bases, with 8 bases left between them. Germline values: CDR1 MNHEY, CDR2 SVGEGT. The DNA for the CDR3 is TGTGCCAGCAGTTACTCGACTTATTCGAACACCGGGGAGCTGTTTTTT. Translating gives CASSYSTYSNTGELFF.